This passage covers 20 T cell receptor beta chains from one sample sequenced in a study of blood T cell repertoires in COVID-19. Only in-frame clones appear in the TCRdb table, and some are missing; sequencing was by immunoSEQ multiplex PCR. This table holds tens of thousands of clones, about four fifths found once. Sequences were obtained from peripheral blood. Source of these receptors: a human donor in a cohort sampled during active COVID-19.

The chain carries TRBV5-1 and TRBJ1-4; 7 nucleotides line up with TRBD1. The CDR3 runs 18 residues. V gave up 5 bases and J gave up 7 bases; unmatched junction bases: 20. In germline, CDR1 is SGHRS, CDR2 YFSETQ. The CDR3 DNA reads TGCGCCAGCAGAGATACAAGATCGTCGACAGGGTTGGTTGAAAAACTGTTTTTT. Translated: CASRDTRSSTGLVEKLFF.

V is TRBV11-2 and J is TRBJ2-1, with TRBD1 matching 7 bases. The V gene's germline CDR1 is SGHAT and CDR2 FQNNGV. The CDR3 has 15 amino acids. V lost 5 bases to trimming and J lost 8 bases; unmatched junction nucleotides: 12. The CDR3 DNA reads TGTGCCAGCAGCGTATCCGGGACAGAAAGTTATGAGCAGTTCTTC. Protein sequence: CASSVSGTESYEQFF. The full variable domain, its missing parts supplied by reference TRBV11-2 and TRBJ2-1, is EAGVAQSPRYKIIEKRQSVAFWCNPISGHATLYWYQQILGQGPKLLIQFQNNGVVDDSQLPKDRFSAERLKGVDSTLKIQPAKLEDSAVYLCASSVSGTESYEQFFGPGTRLTVL.

The CDR3, as DNA: TGTGCCAGCTGTCGGGGAATCCAAGAGACCCAGTACTTC. It is translated as CASCRGIQETQYF. This rearrangement joins TRBV7-8 to TRBJ2-5, with D tentatively TRBD2 (5 bases). The CDR3 is 13 amino acids. Germline CDR1 reads SGHVS; CDR2 reads FQNEAQ. V lost 8 bases and J lost 1, with 11 bases in between.

J is TRBJ1-3 and V is TRBV7-6; the D gene is possibly TRBD1 (6 bases). V was clipped by 0 bases and J by 0 bases, with 12 bases between them. The CDR3 loop spans 17 amino acids. Germline CDR1 is SGHVS and CDR2 is FNYEAQ. Written as DNA, the CDR3 is TGTGCCAGCAGCTTAGCCCACCGACAGGCCTCTGGAAACACCATATATTTT. Protein: CASSLAHRQASGNTIYF.

A single count supports this clone. V usage is TRBV6-6 and J usage is TRBJ1-1, with no clear D. CDR1 MNHNY and CDR2 SVGAGI come from the germline V gene (reference sequence). The CDR3 is 13 amino acids. Trimming shortened V by 5 bases and J by 2 bases, and 9 bases separated the two germline ends. The CDR3 sequence: CASSPLSNTEAFF. Written as DNA, the CDR3 is TGTGCCAGCAGTCCCCTATCCAACACTGAAGCTTTCTTT.

This chain links TRBV6-5 with TRBJ1-2; 9 nucleotides agree with TRBD1. The CDR3 totals 14 residues. V shed 9 bases and J 2 bases; nucleotides not matched to a gene: 7. Germline V gene data show CDR1 as MNHEY and CDR2 as SVGAGI. The CDR3 bases are TGTGCCAGTCAGGGACAGGGAGGAAACTATGGCTACACCTTC. It translates to CASQGQGGNYGYTF.

The V call is TRBV28, the J call TRBJ1-5; D uncertain. CDR1 and CDR2 (germline): MDHEN, SYDVKM. The CDR3 spans 15 residues. V shed 6 bases and J shed 1 base, with 13 bases lying between them. The CDR3 DNA is TGTGCCAGCAGGCTCACGCACAGCAGCAATCAGCCCCAGCATTTT. Translation gives CASRLTHSSNQPQHF. Full variable domain (missing parts from reference TRBV28 and TRBJ1-5): DVKVTQSSRYLVKRTGEKVFLECVQDMDHENMFWYRQDPGLGLRLIYFSYDVKMKEKGDIPEGYSVSREKKERFSLILESASTNQTSMYLCASRLTHSSNQPQHFGDGTRLSIL.

The chain joins TRBV7-9 to TRBJ2-7, with 9 bases matching TRBD1. Germline CDR1 and CDR2: SEHNR and FQNEAQ (reference sequence). The CDR3 covers 16 residues. V was clipped by 5 bases and J by 5 bases; unmatched bases: 13. The CDR3 reads CASSPDSGTGRDEQYF. The CDR3 DNA sequence: TGTGCCAGCAGCCCGGATTCCGGGACAGGGAGGGACGAGCAGTACTTC. Drawing the rest from reference TRBV7-9 and TRBJ2-7, the complete variable domain is DTGVSQNPRHKITKRGQNVTFRCDPISEHNRLYWYRQTLGQGPEFLTYFQNEAQLEKSRLLSDRFSAERPKGSFSTLEIQRTEQGDSAMYLCASSPDSGTGRDEQYFGPGTRLTVT.

A remark on this clone: Other DNA sequences in the same sample also yield this CDR3. The V and J genes are TRBV29-1 and TRBJ2-7; D is possibly TRBD2 (7 bases). Germline CDR1 reads SQVTM; CDR2 reads ANQGSEA. This CDR3 comprises 11 residues. As DNA, the CDR3 is TGCAGTGAGGGGGGGCCGAGGGAGCAGTACTTC. As protein: CSEGGPREQYF.

This chain joins TRBV27 and TRBJ1-5; D is possibly TRBD1 (6 bases). Germline CDR1 MNHEY, CDR2 SMNVEV (reference sequence). The V gene lost 5 bases and the J gene lost 6 bases, with 11 bases spanning the gap. The CDR3 length is 13 residues. DNA for the CDR3: TGTGCCAGCAGTATACAGGGCGGTCAGCCCCAGCATTTT. Protein sequence: CASSIQGGQPQHF.

The V call is TRBV6-5, the J call TRBJ1-5; D gene ambiguous. The germline gives CDR1 MNHEY, CDR2 SVGAGI. CDR3 length equals 14 residues. V shed 8 bases and J shed 2 bases, with 13 bases lying between them. The CDR3 region is CASALSLGNQPQHF. The CDR3 bases are TGTGCCAGCGCGTTAAGTTTGGGCAATCAGCCCCAGCATTTT.

The chain uses TRBV28 and TRBJ2-5, with 8 bases fitting TRBD1. This CDR3 spans 15 amino acids. Germline CDR1 reads MDHEN; CDR2 reads SYDVKM. J lost 5 bases, V lost 5 bases, and 10 bases had no gene match. CDR3 bases: TGTGCCAGCAGTATAGGACAGGGTTATCGGGAGACCCAGTACTTC. Translation: CASSIGQGYRETQYF.

This clone was observed once. In DNA form, the CDR3 reads TGCAGTGCTAAACTCTCCTACGAGCAGTACTTC. Protein sequence: CSAKLSYEQYF. This rearrangement joins TRBV20-1 to TRBJ2-7; no reliable D call. The germline V gene has CDR1 DFQATT and CDR2 SNEGSKA (reference sequence). Trimming took 4 bases from V and 0 from J, leaving 4 bases between them. The CDR3 has 11 amino acids.

This chain uses TRBV19 with TRBJ1-4, with TRBD1 as a possible D gene (5 bases). With 3 bases removed from V and 0 bases from J, the gap between germline ends came to 11 bases. The CDR3 length is 16 residues. Germline V gene data show CDR1 as LNHDA and CDR2 as SQIVND (reference sequence). CDR3 residues: CASSMGGTTTNEKLFF. CDR3 coding DNA: TGTGCCAGTAGTATGGGAGGGACCACAACTAATGAAAAACTGTTTTTT.

This rearrangement joins TRBV4-2 to TRBJ2-3; 11 positions agree with TRBD2. CDR3 size: 16 residues. Germline CDR1 LGHNA, CDR2 YNFKEQ. Germline trimming cut 6 bases from V and 0 bases from J; bases unmatched to any gene: 5. This CDR3 is CASRASGGLSTDTQYF. CDR3 coding DNA: TGTGCCAGCAGGGCTAGCGGGGGGTTAAGCACAGATACGCAGTATTTT.

This sequence joins TRBV24-1 and TRBJ1-2, with 10 bases aligning to TRBD1. Germline CDR1 KGHDR, CDR2 SFDVKD. V was pared by 6 bases and J by 8 bases, with 8 bases of the junction left unmatched. CDR3 size: 14 residues. CDR3 protein: CATSPTGQGRGYTF. The DNA of the CDR3 is TGTGCCACCAGTCCTACGGGACAGGGGAGAGGCTACACCTTC.

The rearrangement joins TRBV3-1 (or the pseudogene TRBV3-2) to TRBJ2-1, with D hard to call. The CDR3 covers 11 residues. V gave up 4 bases and J gave up 7 bases, with 5 bases separating them. The germline V gene has CDR1 LGHDT and CDR2 YNNKEL (reference sequence). CDR3 region: CASSLLNEQFF. The CDR3 DNA reads as TGTGCCAGCAGCCTACTTAATGAGCAGTTCTTC.

This chain connects TRBV7-8 to TRBJ1-6, with TRBD1 as a possible D gene (6 bases). Deletions cut 5 bases from V and 10 bases from J, with 33 bases between. This CDR3 region has 20 residues. Per germline, CDR1 SGHVS and CDR2 FQNEAQ. The CDR3 sequence: CASSRRRTAYVRSNRSPLHF. As DNA, the CDR3 is TGTGCCAGCAGCCGTAGGCGGACAGCCTACGTCCGCTCGAATCGCTCACCCCTCCACTTT.

This clone was detected only once. The CDR3 reads CASSRDRISYEQYF. The CDR3 DNA reads as TGTGCCAGCAGCCGGGACAGAATCTCCTACGAGCAGTACTTC. The chain joins TRBV6-5 to TRBJ2-7; 7 bases fit TRBD1. The CDR3 runs 14 residues. Germline-derived CDR1 and CDR2 are MNHEY and SVGAGI. J was trimmed by 0 bases and V by 6 bases; bases with no gene match: 5.

This clone was detected only a few times. The chain joins TRBV28 to TRBJ2-7, with D perhaps TRBD2 (5 bases). Looked up from germline, CDR1 is MDHEN and CDR2 is SYDVKM. Trimming took 6 bases from V and 2 from J, leaving 14 bases between them. The CDR3 extends over 14 amino acids. CDR3 DNA: TGTGCCAGCAGCCCAAGCGAGGGAACCTACGAGCAGTACTTC. Residues: CASSPSEGTYEQYF.